This TCR beta chain was documented in a study of blood T cells in healthy people across ages. At least 6 million PBMCs were isolated per sample. Trimming pared 2 bases from V and 4 bases from J, leaving 7 bases between. This CDR3 contains 12 residues. Per germline, CDR1 DFQATT and CDR2 SNEGSKA (reference sequence). Of note for this clonotype: Its specificity is not known.

The study's findings and limits: Changes seen in expanded clonotypes were possibly confounded by donor CMV status left unknown.

Alongside a J-beta primer mix, a sample-barcoded 5' primer served in a second PCR lasting about 7 to 11 cycles. TCRdb redid the calling of the 5' RACE reads with MiXCR, one entry per CDR3 protein. The sample has hundreds of thousands of distinct CDR3 sequences, less than 45% seen once. The sequenced sample consisted of blood. The sequence came from an elderly man in good health. The V and J genes are TRBV20-1 and TRBJ2-3; D remains ambiguous. CDR3 protein: CSARKPPDTQYF. The CDR3 DNA sequence: TGCAGTGCTAGAAAGCCCCCAGATACGCAGTATTTT.